This is a list of T cell receptor beta chains from one sample in a study of graft-versus-host responses after intestinal transplantation. The repertoire was sequenced with immunoSEQ multiplex PCR; TCRdb's copy has only in-frame clones and lacks some. Among 14,000 to 15,000 clones listed, around 94% were seen once. Source: PBMCs, taken 9 days after transplant. The receptors shown here come from a human patient who received an intestinal transplant, so some T cells may come from the graft donor. The CDR3 runs from the conserved cysteine through the conserved F or W. The D gene is left open where the match is weak. Only some rows state a clone size, as once, few, many or a class for expanded clones.

d_gene: -; v_gene: TRBV21-1; abundance: -; j_gene: TRBJ1-1; CDR3nt: TGTGCCAGCAGCAAAGTAGAAGTTAGAGCTTTCTTT; CDR3aa: CASSKVEVRAFF
d_gene: -; v_gene: TRBV25-1; abundance: -; j_gene: TRBJ1-1; CDR3nt: TGTGCCAGCAGTGAGATGGGCGGAAAGAACACTGAAGCTTTCTTT; CDR3aa: CASSEMGGKNTEAFF
d_gene: -; v_gene: TRBV6-5; abundance: -; j_gene: TRBJ1-1; CDR3nt: TGTGCCAGCAGTTTCAGCTACGGCCCTGAAGCTTTCTTT; CDR3aa: CASSFSYGPEAFF
d_gene: TRBD1; v_gene: TRBV11-2; abundance: -; j_gene: TRBJ2-7; CDR3nt: TGTGCCAGCAGCTACCCCCGGGACAGCTCCTACGAGCAGTACTTC; CDR3aa: CASSYPRDSSYEQYF
d_gene: TRBD1; v_gene: TRBV6-5; abundance: -; j_gene: TRBJ2-7; CDR3nt: TGTGCCAGCAGGCAGGGGGTCTACGAGCAGTACTTC; CDR3aa: CASRQGVYEQYF
d_gene: TRBD1; v_gene: TRBV10-2; abundance: -; j_gene: TRBJ1-5; CDR3nt: TGCGCCAGCAGTGAGACACTACCGGGACAGGGGGCTCGCGATCAGCCCCAGCATTTT; CDR3aa: CASSETLPGQGARDQPQHF
d_gene: -; v_gene: TRBV4-1; abundance: -; j_gene: TRBJ2-3; CDR3nt: TGCGCCAGCAGCCAAGGGCGGGGCGCCCGCACAGATACGCAGTATTTT; CDR3aa: CASSQGRGARTDTQYF
d_gene: -; v_gene: TRBV7-9; abundance: -; j_gene: TRBJ2-1; CDR3nt: TGTGCCAGCAGCCCCCAGGGTATGGGCTCCTACAATGAGCAGTTCTTC; CDR3aa: CASSPQGMGSYNEQFF
d_gene: TRBD1; v_gene: TRBV5-4; abundance: -; j_gene: TRBJ2-7; CDR3nt: TGTGCCAGCAGCTTGTCGACAGGGGACGAGCAGTACTTC; CDR3aa: CASSLSTGDEQYF
d_gene: -; v_gene: TRBV5-1; abundance: -; j_gene: TRBJ2-1; CDR3nt: TGCGCCAGCAGCTTACGACAGGCTTATGAGCAGTTCTTC; CDR3aa: CASSLRQAYEQFF
d_gene: TRBD2; v_gene: TRBV28; abundance: -; j_gene: TRBJ2-7; CDR3nt: TGTGCCAGCAGTTTAAGGCCTAGCGGCCCGAGCTCCTACGAGCAGTACTTC; CDR3aa: CASSLRPSGPSSYEQYF
d_gene: TRBD2; v_gene: TRBV27; abundance: -; j_gene: TRBJ2-1; CDR3nt: TGTGCCAGCAGCCTAGCGGGAGGCTCCTACAATGAGCAGTTCTTC; CDR3aa: CASSLAGGSYNEQFF
d_gene: -; v_gene: TRBV19; abundance: -; j_gene: TRBJ1-2; CDR3nt: TGTGCCAGTAGTATATGGATTGGCGGCTACACCTTC; CDR3aa: CASSIWIGGYTF
d_gene: -; v_gene: TRBV7-9; abundance: -; j_gene: TRBJ1-4; CDR3nt: TGTGCCAGCAGCTTAGGGCAGGGCGGAACTAATGAAAAACTGTTTTTT; CDR3aa: CASSLGQGGTNEKLFF
d_gene: -; v_gene: TRBV5-6; abundance: once; j_gene: TRBJ1-1; CDR3nt: TGTGCCAGCAGCCCAGGGAACACTGAAGCTTTCTTT; CDR3aa: CASSPGNTEAFF
d_gene: -; v_gene: TRBV30; abundance: -; j_gene: TRBJ2-7; CDR3nt: TGTGCCTGGAGTTCCCCGCGTGAGCAGTACTTC; CDR3aa: CAWSSPREQYF
d_gene: -; v_gene: TRBV30; abundance: -; j_gene: TRBJ1-2; CDR3nt: TGTGCCTGGAGTGTGGGCAAAGGTGGCTACACCTTC; CDR3aa: CAWSVGKGGYTF
d_gene: -; v_gene: TRBV19; abundance: few; j_gene: TRBJ2-2; CDR3nt: TGTGCCGTAGGGCCCGGGGAGCTGTTTTTT; CDR3aa: CAVGPGELFF
d_gene: -; v_gene: TRBV2; abundance: -; j_gene: TRBJ2-5; CDR3nt: TGTGCCGCAGCGGGGGAGGGGGCGAAGACCCAGTACTTC; CDR3aa: CAAAGEGAKTQYF
d_gene: TRBD2; v_gene: TRBV9; abundance: -; j_gene: TRBJ2-2; CDR3nt: TGTGCCAGCAGCAAGAGTAGCGGGTATAACACCGGGGAGCTGTTTTTT; CDR3aa: CASSKSSGYNTGELFF
d_gene: -; v_gene: TRBV9; abundance: -; j_gene: TRBJ2-7; CDR3nt: TGTGCCAGCAGCCCGTCCGCGGCGCGGGAGCAGTACTTC; CDR3aa: CASSPSAAREQYF
d_gene: TRBD2; v_gene: TRBV4-1; abundance: -; j_gene: TRBJ2-2; CDR3nt: TGCGCCAGCAGCCTTTGGACTAGCGGTAACACCGGGGAGCTGTTTTTT; CDR3aa: CASSLWTSGNTGELFF
d_gene: -; v_gene: TRBV4-1; abundance: -; j_gene: TRBJ1-5; CDR3nt: TGCGCCAGCAGCACAACAGGGAATCAGCCCCAGCATTTT; CDR3aa: CASSTTGNQPQHF
d_gene: -; v_gene: TRBV5-1; abundance: -; j_gene: TRBJ2-1; CDR3nt: TGCGCCAGCAGCGGGACGGGGAGCTCCTACAATGAGCAGTTCTTC; CDR3aa: CASSGTGSSYNEQFF
d_gene: TRBD1; v_gene: TRBV5-1; abundance: -; j_gene: TRBJ2-1; CDR3nt: TGCGCCAGTCTGACAGGGAACGAGCAGTTCTTC; CDR3aa: CASLTGNEQFF
d_gene: TRBD2; v_gene: TRBV28; abundance: once; j_gene: TRBJ2-1; CDR3nt: TGTGCCAGCAGAACCCAGAACGGGACTAGCTCCCACGATGAGCAGTTCTTC; CDR3aa: CASRTQNGTSSHDEQFF
d_gene: -; v_gene: TRBV7-8; abundance: -; j_gene: TRBJ2-2; CDR3nt: TGTGCCAGCAGCTTGGGCCGTTCCTTGGAGCTGTTTTTT; CDR3aa: CASSLGRSLELFF
d_gene: TRBD2; v_gene: TRBV30; abundance: -; j_gene: TRBJ2-1; CDR3nt: TGTGCCTGGGAAAGACTAGCGGGATTGGGGAATGAGCAGTTCTTC; CDR3aa: CAWERLAGLGNEQFF
d_gene: -; v_gene: TRBV30; abundance: -; j_gene: TRBJ1-1; CDR3nt: TGTGCTTGGCAGTCAGACACTGAAGCTTTCTTT; CDR3aa: CAWQSDTEAFF
d_gene: -; v_gene: TRBV28; abundance: -; j_gene: TRBJ1-1; CDR3nt: TGTGCCAGCAGCCAACAGGGAAAGAGGGCCACTGAAGCTTTCTTT; CDR3aa: CASSQQGKRATEAFF
d_gene: TRBD1; v_gene: TRBV18; abundance: -; j_gene: TRBJ2-7; CDR3nt: TGTGCCAGCTCACCAACGGGACAGGGAGCCTACGAGCAGTACTTC; CDR3aa: CASSPTGQGAYEQYF
d_gene: -; v_gene: TRBV5-7; abundance: -; j_gene: TRBJ2-2; CDR3nt: TGTGCCAGCAGCTTGCCGCGCAGGGTCAACACCGGGGAGCTGTTTTTT; CDR3aa: CASSLPRRVNTGELFF
d_gene: -; v_gene: TRBV6-1; abundance: -; j_gene: TRBJ1-2; CDR3nt: TGTGCCAGCAGTGAAGCAGGAGGATGGGATGGCTACACCTTC; CDR3aa: CASSEAGGWDGYTF
d_gene: -; v_gene: TRBV29-1; abundance: -; j_gene: TRBJ1-2; CDR3nt: TGCAGCGTTGATTCCGTGACCGGCTACACCTTC; CDR3aa: CSVDSVTGYTF
d_gene: -; v_gene: TRBV9; abundance: -; j_gene: TRBJ2-7; CDR3nt: TGTGCCAGCAGCGTAGGCAAGGGTAGCTACGAGCAGTACTTC; CDR3aa: CASSVGKGSYEQYF
d_gene: -; v_gene: TRBV6-1; abundance: -; j_gene: TRBJ2-1; CDR3nt: TGTGCCAGCAGCCTCAGCTCCTACAATGAGCAGTTCTTC; CDR3aa: CASSLSSYNEQFF
d_gene: -; v_gene: TRBV6-6; abundance: once; j_gene: TRBJ2-1; CDR3nt: TGTGCCAGCAGTTACTCCTGGGTCAATGAGCAGTTCTTC; CDR3aa: CASSYSWVNEQFF
d_gene: -; v_gene: TRBV28; abundance: -; j_gene: TRBJ1-4; CDR3nt: TGTGCCAGCAGTTTCTTCCTGCAGGGGAAGCTCACTGGAGATATTGCAACTAATGAAAAACTGTTTTTT; CDR3aa: CASSFFLQGKLTGDIATNEKLFF
d_gene: TRBD1; v_gene: TRBV5-6; abundance: once; j_gene: TRBJ1-2; CDR3nt: TGTGCCAGCAGCTTTGGTCCAGGGGGCGCCGGCTATGGCTACACCTTC; CDR3aa: CASSFGPGGAGYGYTF
d_gene: -; v_gene: TRBV6-6; abundance: -; j_gene: TRBJ2-3; CDR3nt: TGTGCCAGCAGTGTTCAGAGGGGAGATACGCAGTATTTT; CDR3aa: CASSVQRGDTQYF
d_gene: -; v_gene: TRBV7-9; abundance: -; j_gene: TRBJ1-2; CDR3nt: TGTGCCAGCAGCTTAGGGACAGCTAACTATGGCTACACCTTC; CDR3aa: CASSLGTANYGYTF
d_gene: TRBD2; v_gene: TRBV9; abundance: -; j_gene: TRBJ2-1; CDR3nt: TGTGCCAGCAGCGCACGACTAGCGGGAGTTGGGATTGAGCAGTTCTTC; CDR3aa: CASSARLAGVGIEQFF
d_gene: -; v_gene: TRBV4-1; abundance: -; j_gene: TRBJ2-7; CDR3nt: TGCGCCAGCAGCCAAGACAGTGATCAAACCTCCTACGAGCAGTACTTC; CDR3aa: CASSQDSDQTSYEQYF
d_gene: TRBD1; v_gene: TRBV27; abundance: -; j_gene: TRBJ2-1; CDR3nt: TGTGCCAGCAGTCTGACGGGACAGGGGGCTCATGAGCAGTTCTTC; CDR3aa: CASSLTGQGAHEQFF
d_gene: -; v_gene: TRBV19; abundance: -; j_gene: TRBJ2-7; CDR3nt: TGTGCCAGTAGTATGGCGGCAGACTACGAGCAGTACTTC; CDR3aa: CASSMAADYEQYF
d_gene: -; v_gene: TRBV18; abundance: -; j_gene: TRBJ1-1; CDR3nt: TGTGCCAGCTCACCAACTAAGAGGGCGAACACTGAAGCTTTCTTT; CDR3aa: CASSPTKRANTEAFF
d_gene: -; v_gene: TRBV10-3; abundance: once; j_gene: TRBJ2-2; CDR3nt: TGTGCCATCAGCCTGGACCGCACCGGGGAGCTGTTTTTT; CDR3aa: CAISLDRTGELFF